This T cell receptor (beta chain) was documented in a study of blood T cell repertoires in COVID-19. Those enrolled in Seattle joined during active infection and were followed longitudinally afterward. The CDR3 sequence is 14 residues long. Germline V gene sequence: CDR1 LNHDA, CDR2 SQIVND (reference sequence). The ends were cut back, 6 bases at V and 7 bases at J, with 16 bases in the middle. Using immunoSEQ multiplex PCR, the repertoire was profiled, and TCRdb retains in-frame clones only, with some absent. The table shows about 500,000 clones, with roughly nine tenths occurring only once. The chain uses TRBV19 and TRBJ1-5, with D uncertain. Sequencing input: peripheral blood. The sequence came from a woman aged 45 to 65 with COVID-19, enrolled during active disease. This chain's CDR3 is CASSGNSAGQPQHF. DNA for the CDR3: TGTGCCAGTAGCGGTAACTCGGCGGGGCAGCCCCAGCATTTT.